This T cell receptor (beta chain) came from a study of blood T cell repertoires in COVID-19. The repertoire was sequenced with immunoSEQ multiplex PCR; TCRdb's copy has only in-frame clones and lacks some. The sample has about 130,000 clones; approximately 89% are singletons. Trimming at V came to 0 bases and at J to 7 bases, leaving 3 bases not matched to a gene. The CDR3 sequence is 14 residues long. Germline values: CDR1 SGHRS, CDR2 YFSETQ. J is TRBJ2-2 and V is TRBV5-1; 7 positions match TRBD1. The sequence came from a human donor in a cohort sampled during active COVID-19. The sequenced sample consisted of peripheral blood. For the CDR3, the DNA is TGCGCCAGCAGCTTGGACAGGGGCCTCGGGGAGCTGTTTTTT. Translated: CASSLDRGLGELFF.